This passage covers 21 T cell receptor beta chains from one sample sequenced in a study of blood T cell repertoires in COVID-19. Clones were sequenced by immunoSEQ multiplex PCR, and TCRdb holds only the in-frame ones, with some missing. The sample has some 300,000 clones, around 90% seen once. Material for sequencing was peripheral blood. The receptors were sampled from a man between 18 and 35 years old with active or convalescent COVID-19.

The chain employs TRBV19 and TRBJ2-1; D might be TRBD2 (7 bases). Germline assignment: CDR1 LNHDA and CDR2 SQIVND (reference sequence). V was pared by 10 bases and J by 9 bases, with 16 bases between. There are 12 residues in the CDR3. The CDR3 coding sequence is TGTGCCACATGTGGGGGGGCCGCTGAGCAGTTCTTC. This encodes CATCGGAAEQFF.

The gene calls are TRBV7-2 and TRBJ2-7; possibly TRBD2 for D (5 bases). This CDR3 spans 14 amino acids. V was trimmed by 0 bases and J by 0 bases, leaving 6 bases between them. Germline loops: CDR1 SGHTA, CDR2 FQGNSA. CDR3 loop: CASSLARDSYEQYF. The CDR3 DNA sequence: TGTGCCAGCAGCTTAGCCCGGGACTCCTACGAGCAGTACTTC.

This chain uses TRBV29-1 with TRBJ1-1; 7 bases fit TRBD1. V lost 4 bases and J lost 5; bases outside the gene matches: 13. The CDR3 contains 15 residues. CDR1 SQVTM and CDR2 ANQGSEA come from the germline V gene. The CDR3, as DNA: TGCAGCGTTGCAGGGGGAGGAGGGGCATGGACTGAAGCTTTCTTT. Protein product: CSVAGGGGAWTEAFF.

The V and J genes are TRBV27 and TRBJ1-1; D remains unclear. Germline-derived CDR1 and CDR2 are MNHEY and SMNVEV (reference sequence). CDR3 length equals 14 residues. Trimming took off 6 bases at V and 5 bases at J, with 16 bases between the two ends. CDR3 DNA: TGTGCCAGCAGCCAGAGAGGTCGGGATACTGAAGCTTTCTTT. Translated, it gives CASSQRGRDTEAFF.

The J gene is TRBJ2-7, the V gene TRBV7-8; no definite D call. Trimming took off 2 bases at V and 2 bases at J, with 19 bases between the two ends. The CDR3 is 17 residues long. CDR1 and CDR2 (germline): SGHVS, FQNEAQ. The CDR3 loop is CASSLIGSVTPTYEQYF. Here the CDR3 DNA reads TGTGCCAGCAGCTTAATCGGCAGCGTAACGCCCACCTACGAGCAGTACTTC.

The rearrangement links TRBV7-8 to TRBJ1-1; D possibly corresponds to TRBD1 (6 bases). Trimming stripped 4 bases from V and 5 bases from J, with 17 bases between. The CDR3 has 15 residues. Germline V lookup: CDR1 SGHVS, CDR2 FQNEAQ. The DNA for the CDR3 is TGTGCCAGCAGCTCCTCAGGGGTGCCGTGGACTGAAGCTTTCTTT. Its protein product is CASSSSGVPWTEAFF.

The gene calls are TRBV7-9 and TRBJ1-2; 7 positions match TRBD1. Germline V gives CDR1 SEHNR, CDR2 FQNEAQ (reference sequence). CDR3 length: 16 residues. V trimming: 1 base; J trimming: 2 bases; junction bases outside the gene matches: 7. CDR3 sequence (DNA): TGTGCCAGCAGCTTAGGATCAGGGGGACTGAACTATGGCTACACCTTC. Its translation is CASSLGSGGLNYGYTF.

V is TRBV29-1 and J is TRBJ2-7; TRBD1 matches at 11 bases. Trimming cost V 7 bases and J 5 bases; bases outside gene matches: 7. CDR1 and CDR2 (germline): SQVTM, ANQGSEA. The CDR3 has 13 amino acids. The CDR3 nucleotides are TGCAGCGCTGGTTTGGACAGGGGGCACGAGCAGTACTTC. This codes for CSAGLDRGHEQYF.

This clone was seen only a few times. The rearrangement uses TRBV19 and TRBJ2-1; 8 positions agree with TRBD2. The J segment lost 4 bases and the V segment lost 9 bases, leaving 17 bases of the junction unmatched. The CDR3 spans 17 residues. The germline V gene encodes CDR1 LNHDA and CDR2 SQIVND (reference sequence). CDR3: CASRPLAGPRIYNEQFF. CDR3 in DNA: TGTGCCAGCCGACCGTTAGCGGGGCCTCGTATTTACAATGAGCAGTTCTTC.

The chain joins TRBV6-1 to TRBJ1-5, with 9 bases matching TRBD1. The CDR3 runs 15 residues. From germline, CDR1 is MNHNS and CDR2 SASEGT. V dropped 3 bases and J dropped 1; count of bases not matched to a gene: 1. As DNA, the CDR3 is TGTGCCAGCAGTGAGGACAGGGGAAGCAATCAGCCCCAGCATTTT. It codes for CASSEDRGSNQPQHF.

V usage is TRBV24-1 and J usage is TRBJ2-1; TRBD2 matches at 8 bases. Germline CDR1 and CDR2: KGHDR and SFDVKD. With 5 bases clipped from V and 0 bases from J, the junction kept 8 bases outside the gene matches. This CDR3 is built from 17 residues. In DNA form, the CDR3 reads TGTGCCACCAGTGGGGGAGCGGGAGTGGACTCCTACAATGAGCAGTTCTTC. Residues: CATSGGAGVDSYNEQFF.

The genes are TRBV4-3 and TRBJ2-4, with 7 bases lining up with TRBD1. The V gene end was trimmed by 0 bases and the J gene end by 2 bases; junction bases not matched to a gene: 4. The CDR3 is 16 residues long. Germline V gives CDR1 LGHNA, CDR2 YSLEER. In DNA form, the CDR3 reads TGCGCCAGCAGCCAAGATACAGGGGTAACCAAAAACATTCAGTACTTC. Translating it yields CASSQDTGVTKNIQYF.

This chain connects TRBV6-5 to TRBJ1-2; 7 bases fit TRBD1. This CDR3 region has 13 residues. Germline values: CDR1 MNHEY, CDR2 SVGAGI. Losses at the gene ends were 6 bases for V and 3 bases for J; bases not matched to a gene: 4. Here the CDR3 reads CASRPDRDYGYTF. CDR3 nucleotides: TGTGCCAGCAGGCCCGACAGGGACTATGGCTACACCTTC.

This clone was seen once. The rearrangement links TRBV4-3 to TRBJ2-1; 10 nucleotides agree with TRBD1. Germline V gives CDR1 LGHNA, CDR2 YSLEER. There are 15 residues in the CDR3. Losses at the gene ends were 4 bases for V and 4 bases for J; bases not matched to a gene: 4. The chain's CDR3 is CASSPRGQGYNEQFF. The CDR3, as DNA: TGCGCCAGCAGCCCAAGGGGACAGGGGTACAATGAGCAGTTCTTC.

V is TRBV5-6 and J is TRBJ1-2, with no clear D. Trimming shortened V by 0 bases and J by 2 bases, and 5 bases separated the two germline ends. Germline V gives CDR1 SGHDT, CDR2 YYEEEE. The CDR3 is 13 residues long. For the CDR3, the DNA is TGTGCCAGCAGCTTGGAAGCAAACTATGGCTACACCTTC. It translates to CASSLEANYGYTF.

The chain is built from TRBV7-7 and TRBJ2-1; 11 bases agree with TRBD2. With 6 bases clipped from V and 8 bases from J, the junction kept 9 bases outside the gene matches. Germline assignment: CDR1 SSHAT and CDR2 FNYEAQ (reference sequence). This CDR3 contains 15 residues. The CDR3: CASSSGRAPAHEQFF. CDR3 bases: TGTGCCAGCAGTAGCGGGAGGGCCCCGGCTCATGAGCAGTTCTTC.

The rearrangement joins TRBV6-5 to TRBJ1-1; no firm D call. Trimming pared 4 bases from V and 1 base from J, leaving 10 bases between. CDR1 and CDR2 from the germline V gene are MNHEY and SVGAGI. CDR3 length equals 14 residues. Written as DNA, the CDR3 is TGTGCCAGCAGTTTCCAACACAAGAACACTGAAGCTTTCTTT. Amino acids: CASSFQHKNTEAFF.

The rearrangement uses TRBV10-3 and TRBJ1-4, with D unresolved. This CDR3 contains 15 residues. V was shortened by 3 bases and J by 2 bases, with 10 bases between the two germline ends. CDR1 ENHRY and CDR2 SYGVKD come from the germline V gene. Written as DNA, the CDR3 is TGTGCCATCAGTGACCCGACTGTGACTAATGAAAAACTGTTTTTT. Translation gives CAISDPTVTNEKLFF.

This rearrangement joins TRBV15 to TRBJ2-7; 9 bases agree with TRBD2. The CDR3 is 17 residues long. V lost 0 bases and J lost 2; bases outside the gene matches: 8. Germline V CDR1 and CDR2: LNHNV, YYDKDF (reference sequence). The CDR3 DNA sequence: TGTGCCACCAGCAGAGAAGTAGCGGGAGATAGAACCTACGAGCAGTACTTC. This codes for CATSREVAGDRTYEQYF.

This CDR3 is CASSQIVGYGELFF. The CDR3 DNA follows: TGCGCCAGCAGCCAAATTGTCGGGTACGGGGAGCTGTTTTTT. This chain connects TRBV4-3 to TRBJ2-2; D not certain. V was clipped by 2 bases and J by 7 bases, with 11 bases between them. This CDR3 is built from 14 residues. CDR1 and CDR2 (germline): LGHNA, YSLEER.

In DNA form, the CDR3 reads TGTGCCAGCGGCAGGGGCAGGGACCTCCGTGGCTACACCTTC. It yields the protein CASGRGRDLRGYTF. The J gene is TRBJ1-2, the V gene TRBV27, with TRBD1 as a possible D gene (6 bases). Per the germline V gene, CDR1 is MNHEY and CDR2 is SMNVEV (reference sequence). V was cut by 8 bases and J by 7 bases, with 20 bases left in between. CDR3 length: 14 residues.